This T cell receptor beta chain was captured by sequencing in a study of shared clonotypes between healthy human individuals. CDR3 length: 16 amino acids. Germline values: CDR1 ENHRY, CDR2 SYGVKD. V shed 6 bases, J shed 9 bases, and the junction held 10 bases outside the gene matches. The assay was carried out at the deep level. Sequenced by immunoSEQ multiplex PCR; TCRdb stores in-frame clones only, minus some. The profile covers around 2,000,000 clones, with under 95% appearing a single time and about 1.8% taken by the ten largest. As defined, naive CD8 cells were CD45RO-negative and positively selected for CCR7, with terminally differentiated effector memory CD45RA+ cells excluded.

Input material: naive CD8+ T cells from PBMCs. This clonotype was obtained from a man between 18 and 29 years old in good health. Some clones in this sample may be carry-over from other donors' samples. The rearrangement links TRBV10-3 to TRBJ2-1, with 14 bases aligning to TRBD2. The CDR3 sequence: CAISEGTSGSTREQFF. CDR3 coding DNA: TGTGCCATCAGCGAGGGGACTAGCGGGAGTACGCGTGAGCAGTTCTTC.